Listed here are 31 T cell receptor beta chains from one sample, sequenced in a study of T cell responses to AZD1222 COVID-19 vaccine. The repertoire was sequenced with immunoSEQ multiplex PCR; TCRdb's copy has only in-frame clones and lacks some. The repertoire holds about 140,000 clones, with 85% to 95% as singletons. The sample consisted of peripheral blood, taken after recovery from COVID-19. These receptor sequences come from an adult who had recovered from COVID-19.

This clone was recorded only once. The chain's CDR3 is CASSLNQGADYGYTF. The CDR3 DNA reads as TGTGCCAGCAGCTTAAATCAGGGGGCGGACTATGGCTACACCTTC. The rearrangement uses TRBV7-9 and TRBJ1-2; TRBD1 aligns across 8 bases. V lost 2 bases and J lost 3; bases outside the gene matches: 5. CDR3 length: 15 residues. In germline, CDR1 is SEHNR, CDR2 FQNEAQ (reference sequence).

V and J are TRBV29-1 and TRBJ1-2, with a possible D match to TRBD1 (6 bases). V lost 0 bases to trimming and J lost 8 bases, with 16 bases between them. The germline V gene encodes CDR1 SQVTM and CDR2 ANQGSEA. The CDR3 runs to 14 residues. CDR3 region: CSVEDPDRIRGYTF. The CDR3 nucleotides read TGCAGCGTTGAAGACCCGGACAGAATACGGGGCTACACCTTC. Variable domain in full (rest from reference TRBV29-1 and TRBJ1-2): SAVISQKPSRDICQRGTSLTIQCQVDSQVTMMFWYRQQPGQSLTLIATANQGSEATYESGFVIDKFPISRPNLTFSTLTVSNMSPEDSSIYLCSVEDPDRIRGYTFGSGTRLTVV.

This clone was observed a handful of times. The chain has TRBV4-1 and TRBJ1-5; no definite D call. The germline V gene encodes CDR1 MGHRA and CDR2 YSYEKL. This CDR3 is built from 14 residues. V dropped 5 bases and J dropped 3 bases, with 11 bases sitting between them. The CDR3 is CASSAPGINQPQHF. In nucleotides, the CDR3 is TGCGCCAGCAGCGCCCCAGGTATCAATCAGCCCCAGCATTTT.

For the CDR3, the DNA is TGTGCCAGCAATGGACGGGGGGCGGACGAGCAGTACTTC. Protein: CASNGRGADEQYF. The V call is TRBV2, the J call TRBJ2-7; TRBD2 might be the D (7 bases). CDR3 size: 13 residues. CDR1 SNHLY and CDR2 FYNNEI come from the germline V gene. Trimming took 7 bases from V and 5 from J, leaving 15 bases between them.

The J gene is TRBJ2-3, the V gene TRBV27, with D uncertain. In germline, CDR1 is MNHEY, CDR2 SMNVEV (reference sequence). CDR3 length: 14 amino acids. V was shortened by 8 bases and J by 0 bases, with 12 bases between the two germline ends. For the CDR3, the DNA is TGTGCCAGCTCAGCGTATTCTAGCACAGATACGCAGTATTTT. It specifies CASSAYSSTDTQYF.

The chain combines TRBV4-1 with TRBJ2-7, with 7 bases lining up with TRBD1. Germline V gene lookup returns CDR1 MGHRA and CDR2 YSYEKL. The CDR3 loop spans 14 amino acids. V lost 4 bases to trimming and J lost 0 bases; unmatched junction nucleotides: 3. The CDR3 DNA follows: TGCGCCAGCAGCCGGGACAGAAGCTCCTACGAGCAGTACTTC. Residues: CASSRDRSSYEQYF.

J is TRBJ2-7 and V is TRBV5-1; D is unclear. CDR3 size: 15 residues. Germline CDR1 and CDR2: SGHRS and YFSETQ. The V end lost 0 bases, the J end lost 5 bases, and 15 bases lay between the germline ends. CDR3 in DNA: TGCGCCAGCAGCTTGGCTCGGTCACAGCTGGACGAGCAGTACTTC. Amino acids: CASSLARSQLDEQYF.

The CDR3, as DNA: TGCGCCAGCAGCGCGGGAGGGACAGGGAACACTGAAGCTTTCTTT. Its translation: CASSAGGTGNTEAFF. V usage is TRBV5-1 and J usage is TRBJ1-1, with 8 bases fitting TRBD1. Germline V gene data show CDR1 as SGHRS and CDR2 as YFSETQ. The CDR3 is 15 amino acids. The J segment lost 1 base and the V segment lost 4 bases, leaving 6 bases of the junction unmatched.

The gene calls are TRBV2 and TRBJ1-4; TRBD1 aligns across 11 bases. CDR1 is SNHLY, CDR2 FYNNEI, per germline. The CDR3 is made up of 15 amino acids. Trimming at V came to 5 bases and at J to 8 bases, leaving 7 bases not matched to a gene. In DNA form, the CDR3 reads TGTGCCAGCAGTCCCTGGACAGGGGGCACAGAAAAACTGTTTTTT. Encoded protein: CASSPWTGGTEKLFF. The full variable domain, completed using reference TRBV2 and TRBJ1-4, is EPEVTQTPSHQVTQMGQEVILRCVPISNHLYFYWYRQILGQKVEFLVSFYNNEISEKSEIFDDQFSVERPDGSNFTLKIRSTKLEDSAMYFCASSPWTGGTEKLFFGSGTQLSVL.

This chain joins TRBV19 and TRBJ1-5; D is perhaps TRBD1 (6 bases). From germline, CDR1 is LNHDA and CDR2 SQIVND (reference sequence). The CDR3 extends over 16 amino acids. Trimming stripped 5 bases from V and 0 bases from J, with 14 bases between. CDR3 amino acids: CASSRRTVRSNQPQHF. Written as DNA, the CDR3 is TGTGCCAGTAGTCGTAGGACAGTCCGTAGCAATCAGCCCCAGCATTTT. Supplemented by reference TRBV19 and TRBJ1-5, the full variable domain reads DGGITQSPKYLFRKEGQNVTLSCEQNLNHDAMYWYRQDPGQGLRLIYYSQIVNDFQKGDIAEGYSVSREKKESFPLTVTSAQKNPTAFYLCASSRRTVRSNQPQHFGDGTRLSIL.

The CDR3 sequence: CASSPPGSTDTQYF. CDR3 in DNA: TGTGCCAGCAGTCCCCCAGGGAGCACAGATACGCAGTATTTT. J is TRBJ2-3 and V is TRBV28, with D maybe TRBD1 (5 bases). Germline lookup yields CDR1 MDHEN and CDR2 SYDVKM. V lost 5 bases, J lost 0 bases, and 9 bases lay in between. There are 14 residues in the CDR3.

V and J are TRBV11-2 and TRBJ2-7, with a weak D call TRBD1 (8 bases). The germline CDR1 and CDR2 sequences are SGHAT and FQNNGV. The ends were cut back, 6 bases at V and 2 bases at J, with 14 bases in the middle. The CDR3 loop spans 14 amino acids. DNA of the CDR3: TGTGCCAGCAGTCCACAGGGGGGGCCCTACGAGCAGTACTTC. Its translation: CASSPQGGPYEQYF.

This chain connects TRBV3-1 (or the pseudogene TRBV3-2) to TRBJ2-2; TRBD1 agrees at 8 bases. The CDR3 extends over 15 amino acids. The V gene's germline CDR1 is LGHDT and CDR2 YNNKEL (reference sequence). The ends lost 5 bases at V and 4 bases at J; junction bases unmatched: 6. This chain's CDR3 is CASSYGQGGTGELFF. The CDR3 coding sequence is TGTGCCAGCAGCTACGGACAGGGTGGCACCGGGGAGCTGTTTTTT.

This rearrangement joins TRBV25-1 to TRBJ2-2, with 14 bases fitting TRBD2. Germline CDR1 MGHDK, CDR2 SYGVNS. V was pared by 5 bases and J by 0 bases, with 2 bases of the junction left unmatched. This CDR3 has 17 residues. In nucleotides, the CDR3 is TGTGCCAGCAGTAAGGGACTAGCGGGGGCGAACACCGGGGAGCTGTTTTTT. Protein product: CASSKGLAGANTGELFF.

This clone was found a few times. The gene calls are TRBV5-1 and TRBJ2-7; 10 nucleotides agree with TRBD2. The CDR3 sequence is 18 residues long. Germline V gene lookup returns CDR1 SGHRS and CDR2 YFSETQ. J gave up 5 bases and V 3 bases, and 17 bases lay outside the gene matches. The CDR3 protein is CASSSNNRLAGAGHEQYF. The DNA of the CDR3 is TGCGCCAGCAGCTCCAACAATCGCCTAGCGGGAGCAGGCCACGAGCAGTACTTC.

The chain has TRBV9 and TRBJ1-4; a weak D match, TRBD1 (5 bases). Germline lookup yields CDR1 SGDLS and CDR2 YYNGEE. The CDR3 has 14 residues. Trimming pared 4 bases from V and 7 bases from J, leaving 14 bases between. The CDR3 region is CASSLEGQGEKLFF. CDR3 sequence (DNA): TGTGCCAGCAGCCTTGAGGGGCAAGGTGAAAAACTGTTTTTT.

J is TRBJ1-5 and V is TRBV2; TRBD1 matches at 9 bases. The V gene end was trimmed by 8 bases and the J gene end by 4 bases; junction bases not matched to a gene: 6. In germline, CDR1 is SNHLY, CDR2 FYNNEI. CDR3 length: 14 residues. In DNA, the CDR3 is TGTGCCAGCCACTGGACAGGGGATAATCAGCCCCAGCATTTT. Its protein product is CASHWTGDNQPQHF. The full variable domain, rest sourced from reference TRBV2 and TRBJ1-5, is EPEVTQTPSHQVTQMGQEVILRCVPISNHLYFYWYRQILGQKVEFLVSFYNNEISEKSEIFDDQFSVERPDGSNFTLKIRSTKLEDSAMYFCASHWTGDNQPQHFGDGTRLSIL.

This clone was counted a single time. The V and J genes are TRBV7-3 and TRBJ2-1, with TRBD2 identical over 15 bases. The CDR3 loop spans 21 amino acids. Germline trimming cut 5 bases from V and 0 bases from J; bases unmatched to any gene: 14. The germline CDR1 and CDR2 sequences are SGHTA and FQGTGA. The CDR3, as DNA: TGTGCCAGCAGCCCAAACCCCCCGGGACTAGCGGGAGGTAGCTCCTACAATGAGCAGTTCTTC. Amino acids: CASSPNPPGLAGGSSYNEQFF. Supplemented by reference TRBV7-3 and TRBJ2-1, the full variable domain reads GAGVSQTPSNKVTEKGKYVELRCDPISGHTALYWYRQSLGQGPEFLIYFQGTGAADDSGLPNDRFFAVRPEGSVSTLKIQRTERGDSAVYLCASSPNPPGLAGGSSYNEQFFGPGTRLTVL.

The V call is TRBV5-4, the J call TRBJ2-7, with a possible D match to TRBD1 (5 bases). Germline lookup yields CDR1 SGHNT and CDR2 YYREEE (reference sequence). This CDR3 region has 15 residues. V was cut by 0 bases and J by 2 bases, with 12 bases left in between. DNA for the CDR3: TGTGCCAGCAGCTTGGCCAGTCAGGGCCCCTACGAGCAGTACTTC. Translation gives CASSLASQGPYEQYF.

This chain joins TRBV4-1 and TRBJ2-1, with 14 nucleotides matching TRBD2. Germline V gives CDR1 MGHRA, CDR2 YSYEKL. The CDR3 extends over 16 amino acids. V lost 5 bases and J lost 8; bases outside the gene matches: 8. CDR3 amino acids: CASSRTSGRPEDEQFF. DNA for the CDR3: TGCGCCAGCAGCAGGACTAGCGGGAGGCCCGAGGATGAGCAGTTCTTC.

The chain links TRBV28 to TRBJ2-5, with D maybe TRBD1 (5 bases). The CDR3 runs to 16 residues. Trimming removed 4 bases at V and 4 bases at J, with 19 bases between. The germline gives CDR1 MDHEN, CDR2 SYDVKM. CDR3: CASSSFPQGDRETQYF. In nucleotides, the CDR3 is TGTGCCAGCAGTTCCTTCCCCCAAGGGGATCGAGAGACCCAGTACTTC.

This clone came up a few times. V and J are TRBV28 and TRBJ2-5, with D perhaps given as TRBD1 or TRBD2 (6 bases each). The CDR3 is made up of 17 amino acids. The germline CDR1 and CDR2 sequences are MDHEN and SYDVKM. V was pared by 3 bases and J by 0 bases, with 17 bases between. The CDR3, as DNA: TGTGCCAGCAGTTTGGAGGGGGGCGGGTCAGACCAAGAGACCCAGTACTTC. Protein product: CASSLEGGGSDQETQYF.

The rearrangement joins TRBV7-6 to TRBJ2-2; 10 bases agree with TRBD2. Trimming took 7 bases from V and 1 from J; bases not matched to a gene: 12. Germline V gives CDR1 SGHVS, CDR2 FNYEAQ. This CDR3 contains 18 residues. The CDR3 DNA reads TGTGCCAGCACCATACGGACTAGCGGATTGCTGAACACCGGGGAGCTGTTTTTT. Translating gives CASTIRTSGLLNTGELFF.

The CDR3 sequence is CAWSAGGPDTQYF. CDR3 nucleotide sequence: TGTGCCTGGAGTGCGGGAGGGCCAGATACGCAGTATTTT. The V and J genes are TRBV30 and TRBJ2-3; 8 bases fit TRBD2. The germline V gene encodes CDR1 GTSNPN and CDR2 SVGIG (reference sequence). The CDR3 has 13 amino acids. With 1 base clipped from V and 4 bases from J, the junction kept 1 base outside the gene matches.

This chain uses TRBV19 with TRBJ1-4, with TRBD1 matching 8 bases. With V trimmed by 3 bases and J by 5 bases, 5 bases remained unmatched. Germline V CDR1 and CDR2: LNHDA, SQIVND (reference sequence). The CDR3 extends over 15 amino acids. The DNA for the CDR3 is TGTGCCAGTAGTATGGAGGGACAGGTGAATGAAAAACTGTTTTTT. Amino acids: CASSMEGQVNEKLFF.

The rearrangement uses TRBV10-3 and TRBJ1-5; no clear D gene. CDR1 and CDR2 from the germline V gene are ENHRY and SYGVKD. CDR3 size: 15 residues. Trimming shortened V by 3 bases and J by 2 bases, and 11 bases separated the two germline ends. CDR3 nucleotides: TGTGCCATCAGTGACGACGGCCGGGGCAATCAGCCCCAGCATTTT. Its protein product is CAISDDGRGNQPQHF.

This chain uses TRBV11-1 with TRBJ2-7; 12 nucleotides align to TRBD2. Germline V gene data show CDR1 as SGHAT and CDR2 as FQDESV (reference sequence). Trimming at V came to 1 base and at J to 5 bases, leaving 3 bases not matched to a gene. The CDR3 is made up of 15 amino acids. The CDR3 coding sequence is TGTGCCAGCAGCTTAGGACTAGCGGGAGTGGACGAGCAGTACTTC. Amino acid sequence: CASSLGLAGVDEQYF.

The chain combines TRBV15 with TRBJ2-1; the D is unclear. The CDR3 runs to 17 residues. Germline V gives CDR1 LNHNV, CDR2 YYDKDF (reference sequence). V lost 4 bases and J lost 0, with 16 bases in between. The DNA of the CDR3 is TGTGCCACCAGCACCCCCCCGGGTGAGCACTCCTACAATGAGCAGTTCTTC. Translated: CATSTPPGEHSYNEQFF.

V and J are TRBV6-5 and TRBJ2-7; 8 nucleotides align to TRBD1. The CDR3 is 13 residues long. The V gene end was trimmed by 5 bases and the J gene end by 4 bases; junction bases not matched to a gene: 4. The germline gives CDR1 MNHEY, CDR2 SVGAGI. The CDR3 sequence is CASSPRTGYEQYF. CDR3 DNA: TGTGCCAGCAGTCCCCGGACAGGGTACGAGCAGTACTTC.

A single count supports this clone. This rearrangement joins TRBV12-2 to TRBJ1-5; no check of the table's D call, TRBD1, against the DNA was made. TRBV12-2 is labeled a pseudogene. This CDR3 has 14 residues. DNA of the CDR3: TGTGCAAGTCGCTTCGGACAGGGTAGACAGCCCCAGCATTTT. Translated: CASRFGQGRQPQHF.

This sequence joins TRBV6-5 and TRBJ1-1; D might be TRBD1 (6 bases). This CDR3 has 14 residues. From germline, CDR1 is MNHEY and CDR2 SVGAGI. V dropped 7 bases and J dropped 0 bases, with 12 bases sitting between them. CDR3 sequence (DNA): TGTGCCAGCACTCCGGACAGCTTGAACACTGAAGCTTTCTTT. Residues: CASTPDSLNTEAFF.